This TCR beta chain derives from a study of shared clonotypes between healthy human individuals. This clone was observed at least ten times. In the same sample, other DNA sequences code for this CDR3. Method: immunoSEQ multiplex PCR; TCRdb's copy keeps in-frame clones and lacks some. The repertoire holds approximately 480,000 clones, 75% to 80% seen once, with roughly an eighth in the top ten. Deletions cut 7 bases from V and 1 base from J, with 10 bases between. The V gene's germline CDR1 is WSHSY and CDR2 SAAADI. This CDR3 region has 14 residues. The sequenced material came from PBMCs. The chain combines TRBV10-2 with TRBJ2-2, with D unclear. The sequence was obtained from a woman aged 40 to 50 in good health. Some clones in this sample may be carry-over from other donors' samples. The CDR3 protein is CASKLDVNTGELFF. As DNA, the CDR3 is TGCGCCAGCAAGCTAGACGTGAACACCGGGGAGCTGTTTTTT.